Given below is one T cell receptor (beta chain) in context. The data belong to a study of T cells after posttransplantation cyclophosphamide. V was cut by 0 bases and J by 4 bases, with 7 bases left in between. CDR3 length: 13 residues. Germline V CDR1 and CDR2: SGHNT, YYREEE (reference sequence). The assay was immunoSEQ multiplex PCR, and TCRdb's table has in-frame clones only and misses some. The top ten hold about 3% of the sample, which has tens of thousands of clones, about 86% seen once. The sequence derives from a man in his thirties or forties with a blood cancer, CMV-positive, and with a related stem cell donor. The chain joins TRBV5-4 to TRBJ1-2; D might be TRBD1 (5 bases). The source material was PBMCs. The CDR3 sequence: CASSLDGAYGYTF. The CDR3 coding sequence is TGTGCCAGCAGCTTGGATGGGGCCTATGGCTACACCTTC.